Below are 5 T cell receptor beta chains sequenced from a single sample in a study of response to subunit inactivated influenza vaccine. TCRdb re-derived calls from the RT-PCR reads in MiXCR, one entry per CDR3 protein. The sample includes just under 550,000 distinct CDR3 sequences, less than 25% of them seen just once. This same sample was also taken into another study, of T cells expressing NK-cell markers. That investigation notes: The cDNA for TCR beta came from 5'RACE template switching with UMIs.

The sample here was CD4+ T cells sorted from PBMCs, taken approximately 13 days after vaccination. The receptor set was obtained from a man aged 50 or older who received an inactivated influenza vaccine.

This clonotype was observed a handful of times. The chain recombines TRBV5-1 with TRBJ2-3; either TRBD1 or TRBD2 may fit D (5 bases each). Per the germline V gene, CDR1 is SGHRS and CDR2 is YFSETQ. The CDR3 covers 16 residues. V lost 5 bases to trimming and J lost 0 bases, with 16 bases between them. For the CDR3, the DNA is TGCGCCAGCAGTTTATTGGGGACGTTTAGCACAGATACGCAGTATTTT. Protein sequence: CASSLLGTFSTDTQYF.

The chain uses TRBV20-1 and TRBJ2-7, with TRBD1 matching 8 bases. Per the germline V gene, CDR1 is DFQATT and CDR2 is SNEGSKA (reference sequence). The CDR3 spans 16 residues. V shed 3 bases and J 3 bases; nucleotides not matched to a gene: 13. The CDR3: CSASTGQGRFHYEQYF. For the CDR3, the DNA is TGCAGTGCTAGTACTGGACAGGGTAGATTTCACTACGAGCAGTACTTC.

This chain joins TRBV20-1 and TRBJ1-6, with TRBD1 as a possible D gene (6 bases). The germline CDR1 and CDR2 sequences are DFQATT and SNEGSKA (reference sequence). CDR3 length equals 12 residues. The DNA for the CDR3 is TGCAGCCCGGAGGCAGGGGATTCACCCCTCCACTTT. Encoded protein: CSPEAGDSPLHF.

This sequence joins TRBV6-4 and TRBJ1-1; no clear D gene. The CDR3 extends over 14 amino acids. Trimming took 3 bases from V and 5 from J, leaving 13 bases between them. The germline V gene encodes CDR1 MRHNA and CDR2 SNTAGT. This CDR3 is CASSESHGLTEAFF. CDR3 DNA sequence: TGTGCCAGCAGTGAGTCACACGGCTTGACTGAAGCTTTCTTT.

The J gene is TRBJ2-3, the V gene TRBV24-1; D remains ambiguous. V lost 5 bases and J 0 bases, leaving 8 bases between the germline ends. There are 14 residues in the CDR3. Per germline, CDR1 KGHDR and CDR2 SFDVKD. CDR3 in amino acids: CATSGKGSTDTQYF. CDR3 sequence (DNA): TGTGCCACCAGTGGAAAAGGTAGCACAGATACGCAGTATTTT.